These 2 T cell receptor beta chains originate from one sample sequenced in a study of cytomegalovirus exposure and HLA in healthy donors. This table comes from immunoSEQ multiplex PCR, and its TCRdb copy is limited to in-frame clones, with some not included. The sample holds hundreds of thousands of clones, roughly 88% seen once. The source material was PBMCs. The receptors shown here come from a woman younger than 35 in good health and CMV-seronegative.

The chain employs TRBV18 and TRBJ1-6; maybe TRBD1 (5 bases). This CDR3 spans 17 amino acids. Germline V gives CDR1 KGHSH, CDR2 LQKENI. V lost 5 bases and J 6 bases, leaving 20 bases between the germline ends. The CDR3 sequence: CASSWGGDNLGNSPLHF. The CDR3 DNA reads TGTGCCAGCTCATGGGGCGGCGATAACCTGGGTAATTCACCCCTCCACTTT.

The chain has TRBV30 and TRBJ1-3; TRBD1 agrees at 7 bases. There are 16 residues in the CDR3. V dropped 2 bases and J dropped 0; count of bases not matched to a gene: 7. Germline loops: CDR1 GTSNPN, CDR2 SVGIG (reference sequence). The CDR3 DNA is TGTGCCTGGAGTCCGAGGGGGCTGAACTCTGGAAACACCATATATTTT. The encoded protein is CAWSPRGLNSGNTIYF.